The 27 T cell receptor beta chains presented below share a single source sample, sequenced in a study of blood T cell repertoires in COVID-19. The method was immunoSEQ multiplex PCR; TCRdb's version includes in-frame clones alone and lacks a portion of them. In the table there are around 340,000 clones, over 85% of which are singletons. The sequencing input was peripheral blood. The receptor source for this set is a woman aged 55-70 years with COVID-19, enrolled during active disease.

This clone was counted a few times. The CDR3, as DNA: TGCGCCAGCAGTGAGAGAGGAAATGAAAAACTGTTTTTT. This codes for CASSERGNEKLFF. The chain has TRBV10-2 and TRBJ1-4; D is unresolved. V was cut by 2 bases and J by 5 bases, with 6 bases left in between. The CDR3 runs to 13 residues. CDR1 and CDR2 from the germline V gene are WSHSY and SAAADI.

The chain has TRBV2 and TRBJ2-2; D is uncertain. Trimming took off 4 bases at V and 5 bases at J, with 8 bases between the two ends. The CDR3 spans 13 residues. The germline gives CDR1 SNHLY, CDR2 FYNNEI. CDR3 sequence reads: CASSGWRTGELFF. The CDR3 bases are TGTGCCAGCAGTGGATGGCGGACCGGGGAGCTGTTTTTT.

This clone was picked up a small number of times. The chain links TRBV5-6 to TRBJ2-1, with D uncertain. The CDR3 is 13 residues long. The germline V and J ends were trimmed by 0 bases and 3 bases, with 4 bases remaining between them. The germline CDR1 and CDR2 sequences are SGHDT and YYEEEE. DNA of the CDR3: TGTGCCAGCAGCTTGGGGCTCTACAATGAGCAGTTCTTC. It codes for CASSLGLYNEQFF.

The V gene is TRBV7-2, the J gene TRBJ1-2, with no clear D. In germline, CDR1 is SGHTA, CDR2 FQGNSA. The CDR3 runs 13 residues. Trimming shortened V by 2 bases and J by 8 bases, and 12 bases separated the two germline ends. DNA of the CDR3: TGTGCCAGCAGCTTAAAAAGCGCCTGGGGCTACACCTTC. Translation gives CASSLKSAWGYTF. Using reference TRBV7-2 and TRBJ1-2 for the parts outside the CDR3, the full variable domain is GAGVSQSPSNKVTEKGKDVELRCDPISGHTALYWYRQSLGQGLEFLIYFQGNSAPDKSGLPSDRFSAERTGGSVSTLTIQRTQQEDSAVYLCASSLKSAWGYTFGSGTRLTVV.

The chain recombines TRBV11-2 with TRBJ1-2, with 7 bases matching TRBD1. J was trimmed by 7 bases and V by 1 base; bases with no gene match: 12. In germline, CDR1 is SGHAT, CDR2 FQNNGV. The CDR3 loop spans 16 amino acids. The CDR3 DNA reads TGTGCCAGCAGCTTAGTAGAGGGACAGCTCGTCGGTGGCTACACCTTC. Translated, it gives CASSLVEGQLVGGYTF.

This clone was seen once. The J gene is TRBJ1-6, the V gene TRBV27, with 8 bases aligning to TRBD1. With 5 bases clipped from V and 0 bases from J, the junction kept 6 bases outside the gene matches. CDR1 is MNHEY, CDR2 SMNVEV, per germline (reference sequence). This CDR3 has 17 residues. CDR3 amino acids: CASSTRDRSSYNSPLHF. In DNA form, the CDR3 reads TGTGCCAGCAGTACCCGGGACAGGAGCTCCTATAATTCACCCCTCCACTTT.

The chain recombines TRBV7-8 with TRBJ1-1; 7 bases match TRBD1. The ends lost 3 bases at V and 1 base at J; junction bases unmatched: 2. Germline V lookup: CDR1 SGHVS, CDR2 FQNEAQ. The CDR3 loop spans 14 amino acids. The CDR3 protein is CASSFNRGNTEAFF. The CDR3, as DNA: TGTGCCAGCAGCTTCAACAGGGGGAACACTGAAGCTTTCTTT.

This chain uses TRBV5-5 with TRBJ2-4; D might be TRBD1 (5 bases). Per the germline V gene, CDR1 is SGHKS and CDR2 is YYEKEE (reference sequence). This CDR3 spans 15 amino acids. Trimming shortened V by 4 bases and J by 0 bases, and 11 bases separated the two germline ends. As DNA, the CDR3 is TGTGCCAGCAGCAACCCGACAGTAGCCAAAAACATTCAGTACTTC. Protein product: CASSNPTVAKNIQYF.

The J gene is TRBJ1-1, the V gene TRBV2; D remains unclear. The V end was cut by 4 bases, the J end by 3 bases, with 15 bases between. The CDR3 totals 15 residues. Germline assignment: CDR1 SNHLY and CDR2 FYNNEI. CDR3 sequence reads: CASSGRVGLDTEAFF. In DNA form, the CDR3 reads TGTGCCAGCAGTGGGCGGGTCGGGCTAGACACTGAAGCTTTCTTT.

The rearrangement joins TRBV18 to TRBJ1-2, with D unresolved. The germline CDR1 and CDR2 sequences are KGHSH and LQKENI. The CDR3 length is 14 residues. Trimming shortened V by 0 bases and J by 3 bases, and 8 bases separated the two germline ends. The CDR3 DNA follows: TGTGCCAGCTCACCACCGGGCTCCTACTATGGCTACACCTTC. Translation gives CASSPPGSYYGYTF.

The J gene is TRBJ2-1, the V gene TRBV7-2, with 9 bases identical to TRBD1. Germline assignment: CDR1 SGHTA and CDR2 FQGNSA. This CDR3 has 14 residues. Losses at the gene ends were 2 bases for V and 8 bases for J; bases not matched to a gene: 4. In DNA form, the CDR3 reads TGTGCCAGCAGCTTAAGGGGACAGGGTGATGAGCAGTTCTTC. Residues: CASSLRGQGDEQFF.

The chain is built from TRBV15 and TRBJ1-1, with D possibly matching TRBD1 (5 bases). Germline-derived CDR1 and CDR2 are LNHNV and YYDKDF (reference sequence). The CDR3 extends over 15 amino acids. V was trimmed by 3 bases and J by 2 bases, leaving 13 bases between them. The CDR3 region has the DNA TGTGCCACCAGCAGGGGGGGTGGGGGAAACACTGAAGCTTTCTTT. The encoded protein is CATSRGGGGNTEAFF.

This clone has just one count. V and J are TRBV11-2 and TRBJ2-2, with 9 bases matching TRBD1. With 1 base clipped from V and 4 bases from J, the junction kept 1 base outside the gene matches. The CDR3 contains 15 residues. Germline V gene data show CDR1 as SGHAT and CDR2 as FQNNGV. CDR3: CASSLVTGGTGELFF. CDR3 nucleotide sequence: TGTGCCAGCAGCTTAGTGACAGGGGGCACCGGGGAGCTGTTTTTT.

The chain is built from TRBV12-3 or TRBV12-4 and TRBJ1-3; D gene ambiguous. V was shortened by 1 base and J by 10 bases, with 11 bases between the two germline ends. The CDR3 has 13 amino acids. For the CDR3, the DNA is TGTGCCAGCAGTTTAGAGCCGGGGAGGACCATATATTTT. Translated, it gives CASSLEPGRTIYF.

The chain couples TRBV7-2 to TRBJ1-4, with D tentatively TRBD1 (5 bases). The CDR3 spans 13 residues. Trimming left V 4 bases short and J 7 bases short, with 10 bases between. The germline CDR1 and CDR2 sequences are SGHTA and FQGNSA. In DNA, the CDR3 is TGTGCCAGCAGCTGTGGGGGGGGTGAAAAACTGTTTTTT. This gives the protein CASSCGGGEKLFF.

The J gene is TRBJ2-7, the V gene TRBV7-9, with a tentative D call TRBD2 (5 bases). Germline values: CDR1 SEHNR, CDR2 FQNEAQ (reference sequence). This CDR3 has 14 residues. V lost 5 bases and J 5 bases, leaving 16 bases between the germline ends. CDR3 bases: TGTGCCAGCAGCACCCGGGAACAGTCCAACGAGCAGTACTTC. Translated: CASSTREQSNEQYF.

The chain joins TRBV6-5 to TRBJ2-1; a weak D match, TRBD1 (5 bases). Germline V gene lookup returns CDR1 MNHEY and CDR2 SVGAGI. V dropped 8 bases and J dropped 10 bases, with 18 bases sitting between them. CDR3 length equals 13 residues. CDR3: CASHPRQSGEQFF. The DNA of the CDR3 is TGTGCCAGCCACCCTCGACAGTCCGGCGAGCAGTTCTTC.

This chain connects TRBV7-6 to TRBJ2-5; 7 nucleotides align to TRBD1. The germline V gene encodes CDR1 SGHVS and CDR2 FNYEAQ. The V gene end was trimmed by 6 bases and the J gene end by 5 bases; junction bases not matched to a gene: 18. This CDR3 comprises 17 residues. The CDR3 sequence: CASSSTQRGLIRETQYF. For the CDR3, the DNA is TGTGCCAGCAGTTCAACCCAGAGGGGGCTTATCCGGGAGACCCAGTACTTC.

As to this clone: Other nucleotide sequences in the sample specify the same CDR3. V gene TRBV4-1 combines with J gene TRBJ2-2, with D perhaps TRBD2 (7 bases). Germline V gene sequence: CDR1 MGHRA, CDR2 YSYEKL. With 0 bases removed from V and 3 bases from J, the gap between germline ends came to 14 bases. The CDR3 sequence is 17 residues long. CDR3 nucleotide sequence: TGCGCCAGCAGCCAAGATGGGACGGGGGGCTACACCGGGGAGCTGTTTTTT. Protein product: CASSQDGTGGYTGELFF.

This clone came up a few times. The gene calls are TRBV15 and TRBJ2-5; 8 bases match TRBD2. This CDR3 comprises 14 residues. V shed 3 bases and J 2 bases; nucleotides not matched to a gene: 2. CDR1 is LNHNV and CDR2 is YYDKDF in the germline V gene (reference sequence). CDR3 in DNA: TGTGCCACCAGCAGCCGGGGGGGACAAGAGACCCAGTACTTC. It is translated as CATSSRGGQETQYF.

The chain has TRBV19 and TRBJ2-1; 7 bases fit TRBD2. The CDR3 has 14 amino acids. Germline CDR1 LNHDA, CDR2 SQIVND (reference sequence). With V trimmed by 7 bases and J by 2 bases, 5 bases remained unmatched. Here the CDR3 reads CASTPGLAYNEQFF. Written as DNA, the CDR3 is TGTGCCAGTACCCCTGGACTAGCCTACAATGAGCAGTTCTTC.

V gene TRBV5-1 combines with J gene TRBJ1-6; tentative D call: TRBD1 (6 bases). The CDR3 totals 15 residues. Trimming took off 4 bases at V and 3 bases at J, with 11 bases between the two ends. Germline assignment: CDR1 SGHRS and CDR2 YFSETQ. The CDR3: CASSQGQFYNSPLHF. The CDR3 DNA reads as TGCGCCAGCAGCCAAGGACAGTTCTATAATTCACCCCTCCACTTT.

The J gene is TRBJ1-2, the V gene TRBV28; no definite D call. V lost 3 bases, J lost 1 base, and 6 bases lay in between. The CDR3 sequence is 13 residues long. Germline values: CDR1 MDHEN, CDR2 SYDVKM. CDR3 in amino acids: CASSLRFNYGYTF. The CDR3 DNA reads TGTGCCAGCAGTTTGAGATTTAACTATGGCTACACCTTC.

CDR3 nucleotide sequence: TGCGCCAGCAGCCAAGATGGCGGCAGTTCCTTAGGCAATCAGCCCCAGCATTTT. Protein: CASSQDGGSSLGNQPQHF. The gene calls are TRBV4-1 and TRBJ1-5; D is uncertain. The V gene's germline CDR1 is MGHRA and CDR2 YSYEKL. Trimming left V 0 bases short and J 2 bases short, with 17 bases between. This CDR3 is built from 18 residues.

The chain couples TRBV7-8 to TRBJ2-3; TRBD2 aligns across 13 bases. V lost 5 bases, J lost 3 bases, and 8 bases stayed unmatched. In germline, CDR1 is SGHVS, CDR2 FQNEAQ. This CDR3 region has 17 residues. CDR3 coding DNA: TGTGCCAGCAGCCCACTACGACTAGCGGGGGGAACAGATACGCAGTATTTT. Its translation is CASSPLRLAGGTDTQYF.

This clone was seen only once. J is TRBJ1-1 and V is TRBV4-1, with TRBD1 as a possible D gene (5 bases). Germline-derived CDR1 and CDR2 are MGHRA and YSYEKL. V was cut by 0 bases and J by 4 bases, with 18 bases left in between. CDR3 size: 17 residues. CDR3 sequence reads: CASSQERGVSYSTEAFF. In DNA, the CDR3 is TGCGCCAGCAGCCAAGAAAGGGGTGTTTCCTATAGCACTGAAGCTTTCTTT.

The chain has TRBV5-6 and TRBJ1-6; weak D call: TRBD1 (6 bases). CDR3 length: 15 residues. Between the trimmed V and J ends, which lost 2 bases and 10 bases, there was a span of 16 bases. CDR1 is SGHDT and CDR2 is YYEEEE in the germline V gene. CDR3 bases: TGTGCCAGCAGCTTCCGGGACACAAAAGGCTCACCCCTCCACTTT. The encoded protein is CASSFRDTKGSPLHF.